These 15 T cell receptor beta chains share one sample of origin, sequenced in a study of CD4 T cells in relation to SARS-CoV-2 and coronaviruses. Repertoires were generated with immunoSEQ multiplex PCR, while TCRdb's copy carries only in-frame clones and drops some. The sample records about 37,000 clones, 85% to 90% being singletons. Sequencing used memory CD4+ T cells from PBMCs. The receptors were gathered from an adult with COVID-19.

The chain's CDR3 is CASSFGAEETQYF. CDR3 bases: TGTGCCAGCAGCTTCGGGGCCGAAGAGACCCAGTACTTC. The chain links TRBV7-9 to TRBJ2-5; D could derive from TRBD1 or TRBD2 (5 bases each). The CDR3 is made up of 13 amino acids. Looked up from germline, CDR1 is SEHNR and CDR2 is FQNEAQ (reference sequence). V lost 3 bases to trimming and J lost 3 bases, with 8 bases between them. Full variable domain (missing parts from reference TRBV7-9 and TRBJ2-5): DTGVSQNPRHKITKRGQNVTFRCDPISEHNRLYWYRQTLGQGPEFLTYFQNEAQLEKSRLLSDRFSAERPKGSFSTLEIQRTEQGDSAMYLCASSFGAEETQYFGPGTRLLVL.

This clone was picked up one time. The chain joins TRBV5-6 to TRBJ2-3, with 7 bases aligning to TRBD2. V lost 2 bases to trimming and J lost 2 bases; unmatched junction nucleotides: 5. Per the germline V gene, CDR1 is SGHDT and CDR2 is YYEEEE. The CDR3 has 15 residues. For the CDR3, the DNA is TGTGCCAGCAGCTTCGCCGGGACTAACACAGATACGCAGTATTTT. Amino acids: CASSFAGTNTDTQYF.

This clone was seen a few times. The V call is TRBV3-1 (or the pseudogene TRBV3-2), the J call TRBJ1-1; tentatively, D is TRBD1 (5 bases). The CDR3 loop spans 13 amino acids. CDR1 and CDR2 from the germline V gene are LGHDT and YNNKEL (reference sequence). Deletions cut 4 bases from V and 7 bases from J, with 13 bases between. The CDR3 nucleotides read TGTGCCAGCAGCCGGGGGGGGTCGGGTGAAGCTTTCTTT. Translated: CASSRGGSGEAFF.

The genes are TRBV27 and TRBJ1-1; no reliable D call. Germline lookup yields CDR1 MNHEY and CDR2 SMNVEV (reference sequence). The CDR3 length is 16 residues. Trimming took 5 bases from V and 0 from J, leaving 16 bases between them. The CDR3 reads CASSPRFGRVNTEAFF. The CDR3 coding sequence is TGTGCCAGCAGTCCGCGTTTCGGGAGGGTGAACACTGAAGCTTTCTTT.

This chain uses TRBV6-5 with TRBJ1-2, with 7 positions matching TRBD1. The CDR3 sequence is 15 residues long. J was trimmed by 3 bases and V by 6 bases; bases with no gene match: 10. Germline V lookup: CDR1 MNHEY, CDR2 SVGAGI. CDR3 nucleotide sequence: TGTGCCAGCAGGACAGGGACCCCGCCCCACTATGGCTACACCTTC. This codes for CASRTGTPPHYGYTF.

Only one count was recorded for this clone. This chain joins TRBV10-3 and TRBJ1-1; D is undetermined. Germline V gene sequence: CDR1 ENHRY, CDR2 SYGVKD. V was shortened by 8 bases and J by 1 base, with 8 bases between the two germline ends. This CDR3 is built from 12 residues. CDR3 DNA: TGTGCCATCGTCGGGGAGAACACTGAAGCTTTCTTT. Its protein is CAIVGENTEAFF.

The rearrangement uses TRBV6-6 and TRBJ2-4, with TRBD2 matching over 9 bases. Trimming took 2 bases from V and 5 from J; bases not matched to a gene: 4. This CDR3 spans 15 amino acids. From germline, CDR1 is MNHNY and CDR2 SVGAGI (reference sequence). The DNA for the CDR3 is TGTGCCAGCAGTTACGGGCGCGGGGGGGAAAACATTCAGTACTTC. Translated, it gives CASSYGRGGENIQYF.

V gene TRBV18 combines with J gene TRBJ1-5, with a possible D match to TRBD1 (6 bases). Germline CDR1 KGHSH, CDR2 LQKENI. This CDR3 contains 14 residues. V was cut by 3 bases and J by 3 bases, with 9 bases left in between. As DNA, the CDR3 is TGTGCCAGCTCACCGGACAGCATCAATCAGCCCCAGCATTTT. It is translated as CASSPDSINQPQHF.

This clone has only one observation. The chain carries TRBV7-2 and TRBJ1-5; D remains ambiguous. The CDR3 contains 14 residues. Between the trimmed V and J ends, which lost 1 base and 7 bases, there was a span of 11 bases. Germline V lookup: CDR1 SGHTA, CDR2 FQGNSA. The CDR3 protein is CASSLVSPQQPQHF. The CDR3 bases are TGTGCCAGCAGCTTAGTTTCTCCCCAACAGCCCCAGCATTTT.

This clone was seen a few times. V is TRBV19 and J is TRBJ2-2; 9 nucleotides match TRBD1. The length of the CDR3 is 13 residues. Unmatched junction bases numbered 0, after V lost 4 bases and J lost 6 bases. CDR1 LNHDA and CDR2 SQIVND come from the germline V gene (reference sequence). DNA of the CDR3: TGTGCCAGTAGTAGGACAGGGGCCGGGGAGCTGTTTTTT. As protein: CASSRTGAGELFF.

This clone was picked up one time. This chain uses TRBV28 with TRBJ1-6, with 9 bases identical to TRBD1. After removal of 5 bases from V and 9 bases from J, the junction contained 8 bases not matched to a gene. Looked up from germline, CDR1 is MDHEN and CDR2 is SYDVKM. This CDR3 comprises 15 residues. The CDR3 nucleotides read TGTGCCAGCAGTGGGGTCGGACAGGGGTTTTCACCCCTCCACTTT. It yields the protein CASSGVGQGFSPLHF.

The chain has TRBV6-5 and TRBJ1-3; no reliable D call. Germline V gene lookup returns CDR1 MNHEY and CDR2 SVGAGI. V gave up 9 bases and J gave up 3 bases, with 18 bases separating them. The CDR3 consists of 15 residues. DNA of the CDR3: TGTGCCAGTGCTGGGGTTCCTTCTGGTGGAAACACCATATATTTT. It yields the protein CASAGVPSGGNTIYF.

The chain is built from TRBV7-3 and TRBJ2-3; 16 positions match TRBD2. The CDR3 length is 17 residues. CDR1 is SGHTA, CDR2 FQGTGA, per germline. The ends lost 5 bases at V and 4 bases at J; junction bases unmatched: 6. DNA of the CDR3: TGTGCCAGCAGCCCCGGGACTAGCGGGGGGGCGGCAGATACGCAGTATTTT. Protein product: CASSPGTSGGAADTQYF.

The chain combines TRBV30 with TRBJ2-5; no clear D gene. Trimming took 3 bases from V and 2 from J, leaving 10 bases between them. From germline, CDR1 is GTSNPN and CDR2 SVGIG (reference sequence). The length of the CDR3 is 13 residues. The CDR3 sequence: CAWRRAKQETQYF. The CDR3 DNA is TGTGCCTGGAGACGGGCCAAGCAAGAGACCCAGTACTTC.

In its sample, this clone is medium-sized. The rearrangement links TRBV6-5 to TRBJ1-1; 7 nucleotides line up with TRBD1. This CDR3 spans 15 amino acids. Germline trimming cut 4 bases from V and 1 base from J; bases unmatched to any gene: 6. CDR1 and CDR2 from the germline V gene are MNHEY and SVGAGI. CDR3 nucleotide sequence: TGTGCCAGCAGTTTAGGGGGCGGTTCGAACACTGAAGCTTTCTTT. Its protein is CASSLGGGSNTEAFF.